What follows are 20 T cell receptor beta chains derived from one specimen sequenced in a study of blood T cell repertoires in COVID-19. The data were produced by immunoSEQ multiplex PCR, yet TCRdb's version contains in-frame clones alone and is incomplete. Counted here are approximately 290,000 clones, around 81% occurring once; the ten biggest clones make up 15% to 18%. The sequenced sample consisted of peripheral blood. All receptors come from a person aged 65-85 years with COVID-19, enrolled during active disease.

The chain has TRBV7-3 and TRBJ2-2, with D possibly TRBD2 on 6 matching bases. Trimming pared 2 bases from V and 7 bases from J, leaving 11 bases between. CDR1 SGHTA and CDR2 FQGTGA come from the germline V gene. The CDR3 runs 14 residues. The CDR3 nucleotides read TGTGCCAGCAGCTTAGCGGGGAGAAGCGGGGAGCTGTTTTTT. It translates to CASSLAGRSGELFF.

The V gene is TRBV7-2, the J gene TRBJ1-1, with 7 bases identical to TRBD1. CDR3 length: 15 amino acids. V gave up 2 bases and J gave up 5 bases; unmatched junction bases: 8. Looked up from germline, CDR1 is SGHTA and CDR2 is FQGNSA. CDR3 sequence: CASSLLPQGGTEAFF. CDR3 in DNA: TGTGCCAGCAGCTTACTGCCCCAGGGGGGTACTGAAGCTTTCTTT.

The CDR3 DNA is TGTGCCAGCAGCCGACAGGCAAGCATGAACACCATATATTTT. It encodes CASSRQASMNTIYF. The rearrangement joins TRBV3-1 (or the pseudogene TRBV3-2) to TRBJ1-3, with D perhaps TRBD1 (6 bases). Germline V gives CDR1 LGHDT, CDR2 YNNKEL (reference sequence). V was cut by 4 bases and J by 7 bases, with 14 bases left in between. The CDR3 length is 14 residues.

The chain combines TRBV7-9 with TRBJ2-2, with D maybe TRBD2 (5 bases). V shed 0 bases and J shed 3 bases, with 17 bases lying between them. CDR1 is SEHNR, CDR2 FQNEAQ, per germline (reference sequence). CDR3 length: 18 amino acids. CDR3 in DNA: TGTGCCAGCAGCTTAGCGGTGGGTCGGGGAAAGGACACCGGGGAGCTGTTTTTT. Residues: CASSLAVGRGKDTGELFF.

The chain carries TRBV5-1 and TRBJ1-1; unclear D gene. The V gene's germline CDR1 is SGHRS and CDR2 YFSETQ. The CDR3 consists of 15 residues. V was cut by 0 bases and J by 1 base, with 10 bases left in between. The CDR3 here is CASSLAQQSNTEAFF. In DNA, the CDR3 is TGCGCCAGCAGCTTGGCCCAACAGTCGAACACTGAAGCTTTCTTT.

This rearrangement joins TRBV28 to TRBJ1-6, with 9 bases aligning to TRBD1. This CDR3 region has 15 residues. With V trimmed by 5 bases and J by 4 bases, 3 bases remained unmatched. Germline V gene lookup returns CDR1 MDHEN and CDR2 SYDVKM. The CDR3 coding sequence is TGTGCCAGCAGTACGGGGACAGGGTATAATTCACCCCTCCACTTT. Translated: CASSTGTGYNSPLHF. Based on the CDR3 plus reference TRBV28 and TRBJ1-6, the full variable domain is DVKVTQSSRYLVKRTGEKVFLECVQDMDHENMFWYRQDPGLGLRLIYFSYDVKMKEKGDIPEGYSVSREKKERFSLILESASTNQTSMYLCASSTGTGYNSPLHFGNGTRLTVT.

The rearrangement joins TRBV27 to TRBJ2-1, with D hard to call. There are 12 residues in the CDR3. V was cut by 4 bases and J by 6 bases, with 7 bases left in between. The germline V gene encodes CDR1 MNHEY and CDR2 SMNVEV (reference sequence). In DNA form, the CDR3 reads TGTGCCAGCAGTTCCAACTTCAATGAGCAGTTCTTC. Encoded protein: CASSSNFNEQFF.

The rearrangement uses TRBV30 and TRBJ1-2, with 7 bases identical to TRBD1. CDR1 GTSNPN and CDR2 SVGIG come from the germline V gene (reference sequence). V trimming: 1 base; J trimming: 8 bases; junction bases outside the gene matches: 4. The CDR3 totals 12 residues. CDR3 nucleotide sequence: TGTGCCTGGAGTGGGACAGGTAACGGCTACACCTTC. It is translated as CAWSGTGNGYTF.

The chain uses TRBV6-5 and TRBJ2-4, with 10 positions matching TRBD2. V trimming: 6 bases; J trimming: 3 bases; junction bases outside the gene matches: 5. CDR1 and CDR2 from the germline V gene are MNHEY and SVGAGI. CDR3 size: 15 residues. CDR3 loop: CASRASGSFKNIQYF. The CDR3 nucleotides read TGTGCCAGCAGAGCTAGCGGGAGTTTCAAAAACATTCAGTACTTC.

The J gene is TRBJ2-7, the V gene TRBV10-2, with D perhaps matching TRBD2 (7 bases). The CDR3 length is 12 residues. Germline V gene lookup returns CDR1 WSHSY and CDR2 SAAADI. V was trimmed by 0 bases and J by 12 bases, leaving 12 bases between them. The CDR3 DNA reads as TGCGCCAGCAGTGAGTCGGGGGGGGCTATGTACTTC. As protein: CASSESGGAMYF.

This clone was observed a handful of times. The rearrangement links TRBV28 to TRBJ1-3; D unresolved. Trimming took off 4 bases at V and 0 bases at J, with 16 bases between the two ends. CDR1 is MDHEN, CDR2 SYDVKM, per germline. The CDR3 loop spans 17 amino acids. The DNA of the CDR3 is TGTGCCAGCAGTTCAAGACCCGGGAGAAGCTCTGGAAACACCATATATTTT. Residues: CASSSRPGRSSGNTIYF.

J is TRBJ1-5 and V is TRBV6-5, with 8 bases identical to TRBD1. Trimming took 5 bases from V and 4 from J; bases not matched to a gene: 4. Germline V lookup: CDR1 MNHEY, CDR2 SVGAGI. This CDR3 spans 14 amino acids. For the CDR3, the DNA is TGTGCCAGCAGTCGCCGACAGGGGAATCAGCCCCAGCATTTT. Protein sequence: CASSRRQGNQPQHF.

The V call is TRBV9, the J call TRBJ2-1, with no clear D. V was trimmed by 3 bases and J by 0 bases, leaving 10 bases between them. This CDR3 spans 15 amino acids. The germline gives CDR1 SGDLS, CDR2 YYNGEE. CDR3 nucleotides: TGTGCCAGCAGCGGGGCTTCCAGCTCCTACAATGAGCAGTTCTTC. Protein: CASSGASSSYNEQFF.

V gene TRBV27 combines with J gene TRBJ1-2, with D possibly TRBD1 on 6 matching bases. The V gene lost 6 bases and the J gene lost 5 bases, with 22 bases spanning the gap. Per germline, CDR1 MNHEY and CDR2 SMNVEV (reference sequence). There are 16 residues in the CDR3. CDR3 amino acids: CASSPGGASGPYGYTF. The CDR3 DNA reads as TGTGCCAGCAGCCCCGGGGGGGCCTCGGGCCCATATGGCTACACCTTC.

The genes are TRBV28 and TRBJ2-5, with a possible D match to TRBD2 (6 bases). This CDR3 comprises 13 residues. CDR1 and CDR2 from the germline V gene are MDHEN and SYDVKM. Trimming took off 9 bases at V and 9 bases at J, with 20 bases between the two ends. The CDR3 sequence: CASAPHGGKPQYF. DNA of the CDR3: TGTGCCAGTGCGCCGCATGGGGGGAAGCCCCAGTACTTC.

Details on this clone: Other nucleotide sequences from this sample produce the same CDR3. The chain is built from TRBV5-1 and TRBJ1-4; maybe TRBD1 (5 bases). The CDR3 is made up of 13 amino acids. The ends were cut back, 5 bases at V and 7 bases at J, with 12 bases in the middle. Germline assignment: CDR1 SGHRS and CDR2 YFSETQ. CDR3 amino acids: CASRRGGGEKLFF. The CDR3, as DNA: TGCGCCAGCAGACGCGGGGGTGGTGAAAAACTGTTTTTT.

CDR3 residues: CASGISGGAGANVLTF. For the CDR3, the DNA is TGTGCTAGTGGTATATCAGGGGGAGCTGGGGCCAACGTCCTGACTTTC. V and J are TRBV12-5 and TRBJ2-6; TRBD1 agrees at 7 bases. Germline-derived CDR1 and CDR2 are LGHNT and FRNRAP. J was trimmed by 2 bases and V by 5 bases; bases with no gene match: 6. The CDR3 loop spans 16 amino acids.

This clone was counted ten times or more. The chain has TRBV5-8 and TRBJ2-5; 7 positions match TRBD1. V lost 3 bases and J lost 5; bases outside the gene matches: 7. This CDR3 is built from 14 residues. CDR1 and CDR2 (germline): SGHTS, YDEGEE. This chain's CDR3 is CASSSTGQMETQYF. The CDR3 bases are TGTGCCAGCAGCTCAACGGGACAGATGGAGACCCAGTACTTC.

The CDR3 loop reads CASSQDRGINTGELFF. CDR3 DNA: TGTGCCAGCAGCCAAGATCGCGGGATAAACACCGGGGAGCTGTTTTTT. V and J are TRBV4-2 and TRBJ2-2, with D possibly matching TRBD2 (6 bases). This CDR3 is built from 16 residues. From germline, CDR1 is LGHNA and CDR2 YNFKEQ. Trimming shortened V by 0 bases and J by 2 bases, and 10 bases separated the two germline ends.

V is TRBV7-2 and J is TRBJ2-1, with D perhaps TRBD1 (6 bases). CDR1 and CDR2 from the germline V gene are SGHTA and FQGNSA. Deletions cut 3 bases from V and 5 bases from J, with 8 bases between. The CDR3 loop spans 13 amino acids. For the CDR3, the DNA is TGTGCCAGCAGCTTCGGACAGAACAATGAGCAGTTCTTC. It encodes CASSFGQNNEQFF.